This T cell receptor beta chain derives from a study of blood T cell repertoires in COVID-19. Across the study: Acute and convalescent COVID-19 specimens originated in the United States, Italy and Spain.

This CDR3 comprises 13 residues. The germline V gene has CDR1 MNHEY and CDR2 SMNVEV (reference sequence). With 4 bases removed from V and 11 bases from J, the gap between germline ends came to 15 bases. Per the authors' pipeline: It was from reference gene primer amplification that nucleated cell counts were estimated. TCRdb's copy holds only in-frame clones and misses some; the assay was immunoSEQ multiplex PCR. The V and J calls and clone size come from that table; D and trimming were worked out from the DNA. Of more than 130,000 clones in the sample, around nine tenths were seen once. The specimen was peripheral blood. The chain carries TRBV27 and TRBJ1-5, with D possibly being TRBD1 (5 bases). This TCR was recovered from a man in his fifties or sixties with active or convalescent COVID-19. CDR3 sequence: CASSYMRGGAQHF. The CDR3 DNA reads TGTGCCAGCAGTTATATGCGGGGGGGGGCCCAGCATTTT.